This TCR beta chain was sequenced during a study of Ad26.COV2.S vaccination and SARS-CoV-2 variants (dated by TCRdb to the early 2020s). Describing the broader study: Vaccine-arm donors were drawn from COV1001, a multicentre, randomized, double-blind, placebo-controlled phase I-IIa trial of Ad26.COV2.S in healthy adults. Ad26.COV2.S was administered intramuscularly at 5 x 10^10 or 1 x 10^11 viral particles, either as a single shot or as two shots given 56 days apart. The specificity and breadth of SARS-CoV-2-reactive T cell receptors after Ad26.COV2.S vaccination were assessed by TCRbeta repertoire sequencing. A total of around 32 samples were included in the TCR-sequenced set, comprising 19 Ad26.COV2.S vaccine recipients, 5 placebo recipients and 8 SARS-CoV-2 convalescent individuals. Trial participants were randomized into five groups of five: low-dose or high-dose Ad26.COV2.S given once or twice, or placebo on both occasions. Investigators did not know the trial group allocation while performing experiments and assessing outcomes.

In the case of this clone: This clone's antigen is unknown. The sample holds no much larger clone one base away, and base qualities are not on file.

The immunoSEQ Assay was the method used to sequence TCRbeta CDR3 regions. After extraction, genomic DNA underwent amplification by bias-controlled multiplex PCR, followed by high-throughput sequencing. The paper's data handling went like this. Collapsing and filtering of sequences were performed to quantify the absolute abundance of each unique TCRbeta CDR3 region. T cell fraction was estimated by normalizing TCRbeta template counts to usable DNA, which was measured by amplifying reference genes present in all nucleated cells. Repertoire TCRs were annotated as SARS-CoV-2-specific by exact matching of V gene, CDR3 amino acid sequence and J gene to a known reactive TCR set. The reference SARS-CoV-2 TCR set came from MIRA and was filtered for enrichment in COVID-19-positive ImmuneCODE repertoires, removing public or cross-reactive TCRs. Drawing on the MIRA antigens, annotated TCRs were analysed further at the level of specific ORF or position within ORF. Depth was the summed frequency of annotated unique rearrangements, while breadth was defined as annotated unique rearrangements over total unique productive rearrangements. Two-sided Wilcoxon rank-sum tests were applied when comparing TCR breadth between groups. TCRdb's version of the immuneACCESS table is confined to in-frame rearrangements and falls short of the full clone set. An unresolved V gene accounts for under half of the shortfall where checked; the remainder is of unknown origin. V and J calls and clone size follow that table, whereas D and trimming were derived from the DNA. This sample lists around 300,000 clones; about 89% were detected once. Approximately 5% of the sample is held by the ten biggest clonotypes.

The germline V gene specifies MNHEY as CDR1 and SVGAGI as CDR2. The CDR3 covers 15 residues, taking in both the cysteine and the phenylalanine. Solely the CDR3 DNA is kept, with 45 bases framed from the first base. Germline trimming amounts to 6 bases on V and 6 bases on J, with 9 as the count of junction bases outside the gene matches. Overall results and qualifications from the work: After vaccination, spike-specific CD8+ and CD4+ T cell responses were reported to show substantial breadth. It was noted by the authors that total T cell responses may have been underestimated by the TCR breadth and depth analyses. The study was not powered for comparison of responses between vaccine doses or regimens. Spike-specific TCR breadth was higher in Ad26.COV2.S recipients than in placebo recipients (P = 0.0014). Non-spike TCR breadth was comparable between vaccine and placebo recipients, consistent with the vaccine containing only spike.

Per the publication, the treatment or condition label means: around 19 received Ad26.COV2.S at low or high dose, single or two shots; about 5 received placebo; per-sample allocation not given. For vaccine and placebo recipients, the sequenced repertoires came from samples collected on day 63 after the first injection. In Cohort 1b, roughly 26 adults aged 18-55 years were enrolled at a single site in Boston, USA, between 29 July and 7 August 2020. Ad26.COV2.S was a replication-incompetent adenovirus type 26 vector that expressed a prefusion-stabilized SARS-CoV-2 spike protein derived from the original Wuhan strain.

This sequence originates from a person aged 18-65 years who received the Ad26.COV2.S COVID-19 vaccine or a placebo. The sample here was peripheral blood, taken in a trial of Ad26.COV2.S vaccine versus placebo. This receptor chain uses TRBV6-5 and TRBJ2-2, with 8 junctional bases fitting TRBD1. The DNA sequence reads TGTGCCAGCAGACAAACGGGACAGGCGGCCGGGGAGCTGTTTTTT. Its translation reads: CASRQTGQAAGELFF.